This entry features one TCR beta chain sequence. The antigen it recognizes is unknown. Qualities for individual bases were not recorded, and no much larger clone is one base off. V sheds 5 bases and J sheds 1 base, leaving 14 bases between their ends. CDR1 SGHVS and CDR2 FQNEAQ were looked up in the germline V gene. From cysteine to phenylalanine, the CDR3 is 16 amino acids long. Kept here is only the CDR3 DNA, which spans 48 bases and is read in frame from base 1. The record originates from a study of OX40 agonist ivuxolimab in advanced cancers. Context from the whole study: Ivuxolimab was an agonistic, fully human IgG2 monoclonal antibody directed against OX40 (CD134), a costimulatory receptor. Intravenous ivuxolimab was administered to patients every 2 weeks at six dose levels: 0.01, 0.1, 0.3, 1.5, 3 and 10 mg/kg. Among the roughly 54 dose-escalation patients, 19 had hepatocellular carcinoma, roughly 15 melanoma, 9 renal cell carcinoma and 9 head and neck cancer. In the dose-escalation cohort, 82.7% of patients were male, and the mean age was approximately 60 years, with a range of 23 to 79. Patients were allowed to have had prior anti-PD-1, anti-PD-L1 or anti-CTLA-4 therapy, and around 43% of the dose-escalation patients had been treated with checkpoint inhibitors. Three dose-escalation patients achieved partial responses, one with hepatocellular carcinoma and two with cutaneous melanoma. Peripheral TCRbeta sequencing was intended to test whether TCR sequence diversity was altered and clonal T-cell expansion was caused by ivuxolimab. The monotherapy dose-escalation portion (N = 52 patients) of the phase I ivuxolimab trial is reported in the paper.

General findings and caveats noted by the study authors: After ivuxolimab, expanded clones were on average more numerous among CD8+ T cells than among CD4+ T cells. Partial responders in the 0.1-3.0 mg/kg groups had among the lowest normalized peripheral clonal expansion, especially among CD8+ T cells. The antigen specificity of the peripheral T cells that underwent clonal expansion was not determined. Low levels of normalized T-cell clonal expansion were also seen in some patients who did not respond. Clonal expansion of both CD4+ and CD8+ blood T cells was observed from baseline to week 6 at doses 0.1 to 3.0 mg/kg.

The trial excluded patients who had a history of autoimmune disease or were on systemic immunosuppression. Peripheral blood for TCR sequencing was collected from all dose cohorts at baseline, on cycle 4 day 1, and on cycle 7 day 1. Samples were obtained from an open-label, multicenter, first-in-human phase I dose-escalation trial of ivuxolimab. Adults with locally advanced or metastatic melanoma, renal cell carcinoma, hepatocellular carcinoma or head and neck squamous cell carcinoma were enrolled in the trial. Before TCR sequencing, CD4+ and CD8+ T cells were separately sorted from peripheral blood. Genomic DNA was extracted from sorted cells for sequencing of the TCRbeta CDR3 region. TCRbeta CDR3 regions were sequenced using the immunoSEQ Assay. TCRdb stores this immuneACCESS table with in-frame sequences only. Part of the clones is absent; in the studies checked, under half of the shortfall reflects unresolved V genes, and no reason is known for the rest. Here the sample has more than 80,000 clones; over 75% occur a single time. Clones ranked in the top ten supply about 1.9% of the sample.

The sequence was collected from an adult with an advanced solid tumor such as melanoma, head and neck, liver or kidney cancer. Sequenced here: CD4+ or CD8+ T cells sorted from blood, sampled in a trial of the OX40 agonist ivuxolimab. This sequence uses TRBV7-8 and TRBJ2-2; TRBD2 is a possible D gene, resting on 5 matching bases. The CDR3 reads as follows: CASSPEERKNTGELFF. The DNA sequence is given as TGTGCCAGCAGCCCGGAGGAGCGGAAGAACACCGGGGAGCTGTTTTTT.